The T cell receptor beta chain described here comes from a study of sequential checkpoint blockade in melanoma. Whole-study context: Both treatment sequences were followed by maintenance nivolumab.

CDR3 length: 15 residues. J was trimmed by 5 bases and V by 3 bases; bases with no gene match: 6. Looked up from germline, CDR1 is LGHNA and CDR2 is YSLEER. The repertoire was sequenced with immunoSEQ multiplex PCR; TCRdb's copy has only in-frame clones and lacks some. The table has some 16,000 clones, about 80% seen once. Treatment meaning: randomized to nivolumab then ipilimumab (arm A) or the reverse (arm B). Material: CD8+ T cells sorted from blood (inferred from file names), obtained from a patient given nivolumab and ipilimumab in sequence. The source of this sequence is a human donor with melanoma. The genes are TRBV4-3 and TRBJ1-5, with 8 bases that match TRBD1. In DNA, the CDR3 is TGCGCCAGCAGCCAGACGATACAGGGGGATCAGCCCCAGCATTTT. The encoded protein is CASSQTIQGDQPQHF.